This T cell receptor (beta chain) was obtained from a study of tumor and adjacent non-tumor tissue in lung cancer. Points on this clonotype: Relative to the germline gene, one junction end is altered; a read error may explain this.

No cell sorting was done before RNA was extracted from the tissue. The library came from three nested PCR rounds adapted from ARM-PCR protocols. A single record per CDR3 protein comes from TCRdb applying MiXCR to the multiplex PCR reads. The sample holds about 110,000 distinct CDR3 sequences, about 80% seen once. This sequence originates from a man between 65 and 80 years old with non-small cell lung cancer. Material for sequencing was lung tumor tissue.

The CDR3 DNA is TGCGTCAGCAGCCAAGATCGACTACCTATCAAGACCCAGTACTTC. It encodes CVSSQDRLPIKTQYF. The chain employs TRBV4-1 and TRBJ2-5; D is possibly TRBD2 (5 bases). Germline-derived CDR1 and CDR2 are MGHRA and YSYEKL. The CDR3 is 15 amino acids.